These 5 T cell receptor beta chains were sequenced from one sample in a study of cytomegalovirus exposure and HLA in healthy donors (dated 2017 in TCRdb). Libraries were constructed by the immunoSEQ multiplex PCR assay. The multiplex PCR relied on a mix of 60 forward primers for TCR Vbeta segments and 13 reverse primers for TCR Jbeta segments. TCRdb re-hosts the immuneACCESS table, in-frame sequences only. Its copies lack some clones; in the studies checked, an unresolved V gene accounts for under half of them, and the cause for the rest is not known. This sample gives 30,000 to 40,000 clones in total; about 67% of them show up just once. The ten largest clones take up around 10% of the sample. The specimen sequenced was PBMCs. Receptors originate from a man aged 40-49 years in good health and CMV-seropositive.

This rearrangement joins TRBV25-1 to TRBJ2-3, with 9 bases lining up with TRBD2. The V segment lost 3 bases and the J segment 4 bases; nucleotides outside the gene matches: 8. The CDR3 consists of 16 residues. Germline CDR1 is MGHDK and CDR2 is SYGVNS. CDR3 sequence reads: CASSDWAGGLADTQYF. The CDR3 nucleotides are TGTGCCAGCAGTGACTGGGCGGGGGGGTTAGCAGATACGCAGTATTTT.

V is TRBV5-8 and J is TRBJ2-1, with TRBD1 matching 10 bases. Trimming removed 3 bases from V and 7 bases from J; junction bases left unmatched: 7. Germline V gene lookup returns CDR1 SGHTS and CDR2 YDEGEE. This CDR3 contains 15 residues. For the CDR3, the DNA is TGTGCCAGCAGCTGGAGACAGGGGGCGGGTAATGAGCAGTTCTTC. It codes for CASSWRQGAGNEQFF.

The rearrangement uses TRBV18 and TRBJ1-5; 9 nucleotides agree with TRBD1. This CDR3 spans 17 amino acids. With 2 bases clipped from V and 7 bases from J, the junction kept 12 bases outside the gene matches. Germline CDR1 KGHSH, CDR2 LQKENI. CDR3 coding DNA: TGTGCCAGCTCACCATCGCCTGGACAGGGGATAGGGCAGCCCCAGCATTTT. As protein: CASSPSPGQGIGQPQHF.

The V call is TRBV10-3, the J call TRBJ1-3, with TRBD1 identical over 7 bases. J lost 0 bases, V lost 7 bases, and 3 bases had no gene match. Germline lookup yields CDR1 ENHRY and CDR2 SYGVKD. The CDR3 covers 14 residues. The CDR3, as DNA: TGTGCCATCATGAGGGACAGCTCTGGAAACACCATATATTTT. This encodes CAIMRDSSGNTIYF.

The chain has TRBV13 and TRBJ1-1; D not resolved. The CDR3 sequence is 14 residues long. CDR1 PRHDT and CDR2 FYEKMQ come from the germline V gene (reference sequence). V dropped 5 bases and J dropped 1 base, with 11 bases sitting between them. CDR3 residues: CASSPPRGNTEAFF. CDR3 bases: TGTGCCAGCAGCCCCCCGAGAGGGAACACTGAAGCTTTCTTT. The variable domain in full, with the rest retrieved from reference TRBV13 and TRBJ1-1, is AAGVIQSPRHLIKEKRETATLKCYPIPRHDTVYWYQQGPGQDPQFLISFYEKMQSDKGSIPDRFSAQQFSDYHSELNMSSLELGDSALYFCASSPPRGNTEAFFGQGTRLTVV.